This T cell receptor beta chain was recorded in a study of breast tumors, draining lymph nodes, adjacent tissues. Whole-study findings and limits: The data were judged consistent with most tumor T cells coming from lymph node and expanding in tumor.

Samples came from axillary lymph nodes draining the breast cancer. Notes on this clonotype: The antigen is undetermined. An end of the junction does not agree with germline; a read error may underlie this.

The CDR3 has 10 amino acids. TCRdb recomputed calls from the multiplex PCR reads with MiXCR, one row per CDR3 protein. The table includes 160,000 or so distinct CDR3 sequences, approximately 33% detected once. The sequenced sample consisted of axillary lymph node tissue. This chain links TRBV12-3 or TRBV12-4 with TRBJ1-1; tentatively, D is TRBD1 (5 bases). The TCR was taken from a female donor with breast cancer. Some clones in this sample may be carry-over from other donors' samples. CDR3 in amino acids: CASWGTEASF. Written as DNA, the CDR3 is TGTGCCAGCTGGGGCACTGAAGCTTCCTTT.